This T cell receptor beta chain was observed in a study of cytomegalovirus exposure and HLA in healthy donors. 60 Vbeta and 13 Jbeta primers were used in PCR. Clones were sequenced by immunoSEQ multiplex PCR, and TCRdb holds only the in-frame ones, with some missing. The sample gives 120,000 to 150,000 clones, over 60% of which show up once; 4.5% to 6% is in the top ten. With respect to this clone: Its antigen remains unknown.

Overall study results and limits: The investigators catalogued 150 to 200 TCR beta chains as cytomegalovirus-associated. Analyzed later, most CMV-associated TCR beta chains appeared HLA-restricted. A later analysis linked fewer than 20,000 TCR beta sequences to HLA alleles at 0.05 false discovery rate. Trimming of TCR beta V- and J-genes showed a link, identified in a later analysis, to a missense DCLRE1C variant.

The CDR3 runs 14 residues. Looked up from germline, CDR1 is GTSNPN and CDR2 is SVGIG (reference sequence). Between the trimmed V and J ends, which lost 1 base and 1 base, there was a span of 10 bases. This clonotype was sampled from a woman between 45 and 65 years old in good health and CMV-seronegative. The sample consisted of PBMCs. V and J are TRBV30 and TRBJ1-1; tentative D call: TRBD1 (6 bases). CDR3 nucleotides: TGTGCCTGGAGTGCGGGACACCCGAACACTGAAGCTTTCTTT. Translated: CAWSAGHPNTEAFF.